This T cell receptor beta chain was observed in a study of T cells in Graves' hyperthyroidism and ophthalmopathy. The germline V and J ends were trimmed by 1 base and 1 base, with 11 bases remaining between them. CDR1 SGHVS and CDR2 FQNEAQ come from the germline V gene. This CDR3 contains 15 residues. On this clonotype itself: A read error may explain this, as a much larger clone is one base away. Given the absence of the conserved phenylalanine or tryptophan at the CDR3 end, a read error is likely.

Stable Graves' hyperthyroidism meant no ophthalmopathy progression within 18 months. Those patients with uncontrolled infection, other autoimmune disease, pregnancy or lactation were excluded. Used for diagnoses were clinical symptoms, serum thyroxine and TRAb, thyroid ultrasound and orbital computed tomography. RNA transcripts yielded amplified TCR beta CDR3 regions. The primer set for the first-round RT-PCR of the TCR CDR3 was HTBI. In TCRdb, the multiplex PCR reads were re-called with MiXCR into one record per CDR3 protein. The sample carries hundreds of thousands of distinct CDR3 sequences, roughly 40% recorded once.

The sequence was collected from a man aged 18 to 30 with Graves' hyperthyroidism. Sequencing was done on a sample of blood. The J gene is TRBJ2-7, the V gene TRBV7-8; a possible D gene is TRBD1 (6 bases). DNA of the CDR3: TGTGCCAGCAGCTTAGGGGACACCAGATCCTACGAGCAGTACCTC. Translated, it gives CASSLGDTRSYEQYL.